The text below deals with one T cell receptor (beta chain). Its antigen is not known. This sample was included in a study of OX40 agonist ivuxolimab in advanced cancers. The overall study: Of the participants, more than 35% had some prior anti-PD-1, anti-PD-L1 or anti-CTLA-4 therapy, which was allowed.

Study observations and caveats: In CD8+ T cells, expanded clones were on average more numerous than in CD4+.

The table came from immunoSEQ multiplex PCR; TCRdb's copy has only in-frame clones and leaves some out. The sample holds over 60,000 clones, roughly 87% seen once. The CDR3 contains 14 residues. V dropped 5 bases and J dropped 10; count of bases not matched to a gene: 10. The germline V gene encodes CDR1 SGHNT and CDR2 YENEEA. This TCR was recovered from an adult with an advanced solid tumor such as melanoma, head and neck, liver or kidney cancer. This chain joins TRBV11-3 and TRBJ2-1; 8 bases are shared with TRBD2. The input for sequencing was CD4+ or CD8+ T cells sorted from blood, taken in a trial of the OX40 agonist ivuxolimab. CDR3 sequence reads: CASSGDSGGREQFF. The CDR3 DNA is TGTGCCAGCAGCGGCGACTCTGGCGGGAGGGAGCAGTTCTTC.